The sample holds one count of the clone carrying this TCR beta chain. With 6 bases removed from V and 5 bases from J, the gap between germline ends came to 13 bases. CDR3 length equals 13 residues. Germline V gives CDR1 KGHSH, CDR2 LQKENI. These data originate in a study of CD8 T cells in Susac syndrome. Random hexamers were used to reverse transcribe the RNA input (about 0.5 to 1 ug). Amplification of TCR beta CDR3 was carried out by immunoSEQ multiplex PCR, which covered 54 Vbeta and 13 Jbeta segments. TCRdb used MiXCR to reprocess the immunoSEQ multiplex PCR reads, holding one entry per CDR3 protein. The sample shows roughly 120,000 distinct CDR3 sequences, 90% to 95% of them seen only once.

V usage is TRBV18 and J usage is TRBJ2-5; the D is unclear. The source material was CD4+ T cells from PBMCs. This receptor was taken from a human donor with multiple sclerosis. The CDR3 DNA sequence: TGTGCCAGCTCCCCGTCCGGTACGGAGACCCAGTACTTC. Encoded protein: CASSPSGTETQYF.